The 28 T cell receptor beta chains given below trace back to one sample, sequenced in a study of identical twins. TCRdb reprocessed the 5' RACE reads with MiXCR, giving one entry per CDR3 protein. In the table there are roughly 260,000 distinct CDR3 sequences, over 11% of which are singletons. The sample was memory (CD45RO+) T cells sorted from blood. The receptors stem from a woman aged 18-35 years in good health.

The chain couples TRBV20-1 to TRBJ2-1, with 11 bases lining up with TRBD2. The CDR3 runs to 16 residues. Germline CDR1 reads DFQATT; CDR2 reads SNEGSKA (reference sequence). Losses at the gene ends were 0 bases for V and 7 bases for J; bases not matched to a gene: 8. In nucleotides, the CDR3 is TGCAGTGCTAGAGATAGAGTAGCGGGAGGGCGAAATGAGCAGTTCTTC. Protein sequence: CSARDRVAGGRNEQFF.

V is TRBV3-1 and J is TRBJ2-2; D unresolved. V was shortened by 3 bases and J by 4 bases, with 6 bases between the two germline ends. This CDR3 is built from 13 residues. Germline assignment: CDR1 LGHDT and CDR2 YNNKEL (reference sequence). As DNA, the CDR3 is TGTGCCAGCAGCCACCTCGGCACCGGGGAGCTGTTTTTT. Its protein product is CASSHLGTGELFF. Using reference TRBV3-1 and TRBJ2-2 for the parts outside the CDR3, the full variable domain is DTAVSQTPKYLVTQMGNDKSIKCEQNLGHDTMYWYKQDSKKFLKIMFSYNNKELIINETVPNRFSPKSPDKAHLNLHINSLELGDSAVYFCASSHLGTGELFFGEGSRLTVL.

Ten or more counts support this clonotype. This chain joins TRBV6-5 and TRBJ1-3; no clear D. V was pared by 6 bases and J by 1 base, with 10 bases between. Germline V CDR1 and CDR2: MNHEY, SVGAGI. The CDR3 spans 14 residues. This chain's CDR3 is CASRSRASGNTIYF. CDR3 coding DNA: TGTGCCAGCAGGAGTCGGGCTTCTGGAAACACCATATATTTT.

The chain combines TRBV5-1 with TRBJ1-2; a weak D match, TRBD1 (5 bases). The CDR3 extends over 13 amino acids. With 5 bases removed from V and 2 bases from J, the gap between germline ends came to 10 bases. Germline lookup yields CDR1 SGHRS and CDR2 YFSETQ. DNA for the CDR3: TGCGCCAGCAGATCATCAGGGAACTATGGCTACACCTTC. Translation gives CASRSSGNYGYTF.

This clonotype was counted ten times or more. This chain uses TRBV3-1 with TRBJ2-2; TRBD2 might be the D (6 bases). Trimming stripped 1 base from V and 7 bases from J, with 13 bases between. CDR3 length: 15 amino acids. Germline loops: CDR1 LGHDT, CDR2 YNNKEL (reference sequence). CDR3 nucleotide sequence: TGTGCCAGCAGCCAAGGATACGGAGGGAACGGGGAGCTGTTTTTT. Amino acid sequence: CASSQGYGGNGELFF.

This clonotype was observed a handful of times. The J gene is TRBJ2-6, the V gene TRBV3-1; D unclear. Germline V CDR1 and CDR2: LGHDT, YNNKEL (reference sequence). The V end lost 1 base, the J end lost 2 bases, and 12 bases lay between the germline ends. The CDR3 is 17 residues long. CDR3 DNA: TGTGCCAGCAGCCAAGTCCCCTGGCAGGCTGGGGCCAACGTCCTGACTTTC. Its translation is CASSQVPWQAGANVLTF.

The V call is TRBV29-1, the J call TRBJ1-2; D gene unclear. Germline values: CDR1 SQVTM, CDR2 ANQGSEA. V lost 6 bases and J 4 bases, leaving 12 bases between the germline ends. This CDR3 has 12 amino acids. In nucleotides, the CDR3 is TGCAGCGTCGGGCTAGGTTCCTATGGCTACACCTTC. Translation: CSVGLGSYGYTF.

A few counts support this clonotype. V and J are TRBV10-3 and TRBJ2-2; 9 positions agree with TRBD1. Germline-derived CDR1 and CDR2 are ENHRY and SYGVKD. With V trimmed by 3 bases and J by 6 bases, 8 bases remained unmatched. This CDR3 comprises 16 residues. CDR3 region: CAISEPGQGVSGELFF. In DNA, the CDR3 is TGTGCCATCAGTGAACCGGGACAGGGTGTCTCCGGGGAGCTGTTTTTT.

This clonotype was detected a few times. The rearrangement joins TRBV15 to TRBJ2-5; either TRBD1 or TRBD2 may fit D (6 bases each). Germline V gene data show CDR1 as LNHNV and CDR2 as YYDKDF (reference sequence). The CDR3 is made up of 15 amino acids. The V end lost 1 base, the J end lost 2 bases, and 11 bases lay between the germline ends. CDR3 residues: CATSRGGTRQETQYF. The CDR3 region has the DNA TGTGCCACCAGCAGAGGCGGGACAAGACAAGAGACCCAGTACTTC.

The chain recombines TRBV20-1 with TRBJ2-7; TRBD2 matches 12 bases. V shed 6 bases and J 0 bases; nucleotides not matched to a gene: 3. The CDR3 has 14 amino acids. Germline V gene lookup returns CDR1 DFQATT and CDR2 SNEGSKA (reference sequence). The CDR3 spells CSASTSGGSYEQYF. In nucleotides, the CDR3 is TGCAGTGCCTCGACTAGCGGGGGCTCCTACGAGCAGTACTTC.

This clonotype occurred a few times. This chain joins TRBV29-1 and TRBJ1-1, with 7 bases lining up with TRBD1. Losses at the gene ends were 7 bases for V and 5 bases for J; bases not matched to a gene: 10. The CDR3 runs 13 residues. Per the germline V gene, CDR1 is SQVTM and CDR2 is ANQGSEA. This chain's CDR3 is CSAGTAGRTEAFF. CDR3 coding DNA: TGCAGCGCCGGGACAGCGGGTAGAACTGAAGCTTTCTTT.

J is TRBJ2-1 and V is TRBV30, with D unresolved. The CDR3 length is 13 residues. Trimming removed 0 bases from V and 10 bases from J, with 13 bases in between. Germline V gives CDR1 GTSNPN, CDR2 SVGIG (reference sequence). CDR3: CAWSVHSRYEQFF. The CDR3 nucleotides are TGTGCCTGGAGTGTACACAGTCGCTACGAGCAGTTCTTC.

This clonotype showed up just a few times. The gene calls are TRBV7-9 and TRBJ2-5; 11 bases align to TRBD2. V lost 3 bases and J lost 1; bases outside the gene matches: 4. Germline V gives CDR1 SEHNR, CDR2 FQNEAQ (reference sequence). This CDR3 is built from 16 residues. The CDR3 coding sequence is TGTGCCAGCAGCTTCCCGACTAGCGGGACCCAAGAGACCCAGTACTTC. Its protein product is CASSFPTSGTQETQYF.

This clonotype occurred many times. CDR3 nucleotides: TGCGCCAGCAGCTTAGGGGGGGCCGAAGAGACCCAGTACTTC. Translation: CASSLGGAEETQYF. V is TRBV5-1 and J is TRBJ2-5, with D possibly being TRBD2 (7 bases). Per germline, CDR1 SGHRS and CDR2 YFSETQ. The length of the CDR3 is 14 residues. Trimming shortened V by 2 bases and J by 3 bases, and 11 bases separated the two germline ends. Full variable domain (rest looked up from reference TRBV5-1 and TRBJ2-5): KAGVTQTPRYLIKTRGQQVTLSCSPISGHRSVSWYQQTPGQGLQFLFEYFSETQRNKGNFPGRFSGRQFSNSRSEMNVSTLELGDSALYLCASSLGGAEETQYFGPGTRLLVL.

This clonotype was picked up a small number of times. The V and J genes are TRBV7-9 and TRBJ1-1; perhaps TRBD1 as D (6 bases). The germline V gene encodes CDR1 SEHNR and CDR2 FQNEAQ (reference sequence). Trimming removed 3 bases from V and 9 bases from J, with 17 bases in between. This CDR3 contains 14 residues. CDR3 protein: CASSFGGLTVQAFF. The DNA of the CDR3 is TGTGCCAGCAGCTTTGGGGGCCTTACAGTGCAAGCTTTCTTT.

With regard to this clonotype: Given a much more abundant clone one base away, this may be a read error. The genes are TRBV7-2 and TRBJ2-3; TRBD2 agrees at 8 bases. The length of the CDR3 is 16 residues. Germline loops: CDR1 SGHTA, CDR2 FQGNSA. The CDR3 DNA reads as TGTGCCAGAAGCTTAGAAGGCGGGAGGCCAAGGGATACGCAGTATTTT. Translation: CARSLEGGRPRDTQYF.

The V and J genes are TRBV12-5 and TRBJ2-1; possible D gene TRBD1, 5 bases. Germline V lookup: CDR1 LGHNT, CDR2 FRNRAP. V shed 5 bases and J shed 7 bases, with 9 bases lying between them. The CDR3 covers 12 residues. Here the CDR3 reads CASGPQGNEQFF. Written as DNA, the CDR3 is TGTGCTAGTGGTCCCCAGGGTAATGAGCAGTTCTTC.

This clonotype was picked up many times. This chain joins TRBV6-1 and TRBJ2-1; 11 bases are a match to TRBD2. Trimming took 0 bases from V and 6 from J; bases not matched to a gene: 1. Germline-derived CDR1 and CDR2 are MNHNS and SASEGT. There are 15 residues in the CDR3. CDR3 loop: CASSEASGGANEQFF. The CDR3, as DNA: TGTGCCAGCAGTGAAGCTAGCGGGGGGGCCAATGAGCAGTTCTTC.

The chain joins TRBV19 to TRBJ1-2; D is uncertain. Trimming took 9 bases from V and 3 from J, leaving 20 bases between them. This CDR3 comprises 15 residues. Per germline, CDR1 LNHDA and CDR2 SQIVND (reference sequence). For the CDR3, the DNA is TGTGCCAGCGACGGCCGGGGTTCTGGCCACTATGGCTACACCTTC. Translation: CASDGRGSGHYGYTF.

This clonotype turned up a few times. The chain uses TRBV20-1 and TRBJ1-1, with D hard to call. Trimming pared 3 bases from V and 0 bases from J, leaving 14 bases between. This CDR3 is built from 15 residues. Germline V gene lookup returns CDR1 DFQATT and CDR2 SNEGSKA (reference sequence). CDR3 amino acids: CSASVRTRVNTEAFF. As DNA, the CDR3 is TGCAGTGCTAGCGTCCGGACCCGGGTGAACACTGAAGCTTTCTTT.

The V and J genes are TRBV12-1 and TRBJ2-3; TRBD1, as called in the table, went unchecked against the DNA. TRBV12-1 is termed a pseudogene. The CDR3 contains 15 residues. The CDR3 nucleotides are TGTGCCAGCGGCCTTGGGCGACAGGGAGGAGGTACGCAGTATTTT. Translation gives CASGLGRQGGGTQYF.

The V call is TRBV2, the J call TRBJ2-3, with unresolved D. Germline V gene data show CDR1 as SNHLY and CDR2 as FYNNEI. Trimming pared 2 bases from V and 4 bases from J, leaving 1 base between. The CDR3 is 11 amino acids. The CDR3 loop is CASSESDTQYF. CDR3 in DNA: TGTGCCAGCAGTGAATCAGATACGCAGTATTTT.

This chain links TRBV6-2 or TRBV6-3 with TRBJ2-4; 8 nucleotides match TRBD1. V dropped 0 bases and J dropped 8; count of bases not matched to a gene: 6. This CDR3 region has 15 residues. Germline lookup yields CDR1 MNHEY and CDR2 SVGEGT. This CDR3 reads CASSYSQGARDIQYF. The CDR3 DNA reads TGTGCCAGCAGTTACTCTCAGGGGGCTCGGGACATTCAGTACTTC.

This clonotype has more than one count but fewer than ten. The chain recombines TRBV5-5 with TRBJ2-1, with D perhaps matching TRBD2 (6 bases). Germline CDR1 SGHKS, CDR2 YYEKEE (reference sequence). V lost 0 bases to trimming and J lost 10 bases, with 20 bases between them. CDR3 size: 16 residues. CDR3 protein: CASSLGAGLLSTEQFF. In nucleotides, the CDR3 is TGTGCCAGCAGCTTGGGGGCAGGACTATTAAGTACGGAGCAGTTCTTC.

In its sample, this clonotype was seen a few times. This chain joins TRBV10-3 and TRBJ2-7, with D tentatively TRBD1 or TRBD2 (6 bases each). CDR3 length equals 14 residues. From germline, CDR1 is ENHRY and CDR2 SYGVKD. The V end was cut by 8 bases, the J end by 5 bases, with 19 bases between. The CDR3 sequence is CAIAKTGGPNEQYF. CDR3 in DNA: TGTGCCATCGCAAAGACAGGAGGGCCTAACGAGCAGTACTTC.

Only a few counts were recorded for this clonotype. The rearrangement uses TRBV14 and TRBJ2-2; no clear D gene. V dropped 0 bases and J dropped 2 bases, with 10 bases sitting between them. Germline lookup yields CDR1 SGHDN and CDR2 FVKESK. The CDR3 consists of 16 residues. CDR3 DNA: TGTGCCAGCAGCCAAGATATCGGACGAAACACCGGGGAGCTGTTTTTT. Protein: CASSQDIGRNTGELFF. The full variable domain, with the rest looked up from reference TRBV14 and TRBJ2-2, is EAGVTQFPSHSVIEKGQTVTLRCDPISGHDNLYWYRRVMGKEIKFLLHFVKESKQDESGMPNNRFLAERTGGTYSTLKVQPAELEDSGVYFCASSQDIGRNTGELFFGEGSRLTVL.

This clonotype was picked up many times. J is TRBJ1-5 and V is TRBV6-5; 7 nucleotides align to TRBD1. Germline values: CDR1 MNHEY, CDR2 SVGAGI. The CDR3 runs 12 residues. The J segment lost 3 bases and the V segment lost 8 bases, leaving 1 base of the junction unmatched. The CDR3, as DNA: TGTGCCAGCGGGACAGTCAATCAGCCCCAGCATTTT. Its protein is CASGTVNQPQHF.

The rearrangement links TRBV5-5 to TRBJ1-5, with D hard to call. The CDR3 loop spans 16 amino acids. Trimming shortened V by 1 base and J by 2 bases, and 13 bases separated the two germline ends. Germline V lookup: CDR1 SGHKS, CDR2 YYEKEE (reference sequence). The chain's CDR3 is CASSLSPGYGNQPQHF. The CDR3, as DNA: TGTGCCAGCAGCTTGTCTCCTGGGTATGGCAATCAGCCCCAGCATTTT.